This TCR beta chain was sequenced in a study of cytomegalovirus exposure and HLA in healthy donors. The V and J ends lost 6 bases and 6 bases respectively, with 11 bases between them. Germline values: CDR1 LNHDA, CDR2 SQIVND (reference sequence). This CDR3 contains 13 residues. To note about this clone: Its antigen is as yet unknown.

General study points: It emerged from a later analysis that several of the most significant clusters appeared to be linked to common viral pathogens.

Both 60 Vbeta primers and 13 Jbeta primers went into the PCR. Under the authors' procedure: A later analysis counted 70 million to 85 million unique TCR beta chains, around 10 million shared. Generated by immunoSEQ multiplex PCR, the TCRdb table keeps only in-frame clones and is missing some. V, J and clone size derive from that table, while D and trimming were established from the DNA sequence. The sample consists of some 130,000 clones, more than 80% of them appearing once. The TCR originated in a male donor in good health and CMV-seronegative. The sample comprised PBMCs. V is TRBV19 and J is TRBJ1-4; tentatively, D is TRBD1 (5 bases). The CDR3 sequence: CASRGQAYEKLFF. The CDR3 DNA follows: TGTGCCAGTAGGGGGCAGGCCTATGAAAAACTGTTTTTT.